What follows is one T cell receptor beta chain and its context. There are 14 residues in the CDR3. V gave up 0 bases and J gave up 5 bases, with 11 bases separating them. The germline V gene has CDR1 SGHRS and CDR2 YFSETQ. These data come from a study of blood T cell repertoires in COVID-19. At the level of the study: Some COVID-19 samples were acute and others convalescent; all came from the United States, Italy and Spain.

In the study's own analysis: From reference gene primer amplification, estimates of nucleated cell counts were derived. Using immunoSEQ multiplex PCR, the repertoire was profiled, and TCRdb retains in-frame clones only, with some absent. D and trimming come from the DNA, and the V and J calls and clone size come from that table. The repertoire has more than 200,000 clones, 80% to 90% of them found once; the top ten carry 1.3% to 1.5%. This chain joins TRBV5-1 and TRBJ2-5, with no clear D. The sequencing input was peripheral blood. The sequence was obtained from an elderly man with acute or convalescent COVID-19. In DNA form, the CDR3 reads TGCGCCAGCAGCTTGGAACTGGAGAAGGAGACCCAGTACTTC. Protein sequence: CASSLELEKETQYF.